These 27 T cell receptor beta chains share one sample of origin, sequenced in a study of shared clonotypes between healthy human individuals. Libraries were prepared by immunoSEQ multiplex PCR; TCRdb keeps only in-frame clonotypes and omits some of them. The sample includes approximately 500,000 clones, 79% of them seen just once. The sequencing input was PBMCs. These receptors all stem from a woman between 35 and 50 years old in good health. Some clones in this sample may be carry-over from other donors' samples.

This sequence joins TRBV7-6 and TRBJ2-3; D possibly matches TRBD1 or TRBD2 (5 bases each). CDR3 length equals 12 residues. Trimming cost V 5 bases and J 6 bases, with 9 bases left between them. Per germline, CDR1 SGHVS and CDR2 FNYEAQ. The CDR3 DNA follows: TGTGCCAGCAGCGCCTGGGGGGATACGCAGTATTTT. This sequence encodes CASSAWGDTQYF.

Ten or more counts support this clone. The chain has TRBV2 and TRBJ2-3; TRBD2 matches 8 bases. The V gene end was trimmed by 4 bases and the J gene end by 7 bases; junction bases not matched to a gene: 7. The CDR3 covers 14 residues. Germline V gives CDR1 SNHLY, CDR2 FYNNEI. The CDR3 DNA reads TGTGCCAGCAGTGTCTCTAGCGGGCTCAATACGCAGTATTTT. Its protein product is CASSVSSGLNTQYF. The complete variable domain, with remaining parts taken from reference TRBV2 and TRBJ2-3, reads EPEVTQTPSHQVTQMGQEVILRCVPISNHLYFYWYRQILGQKVEFLVSFYNNEISEKSEIFDDQFSVERPDGSNFTLKIRSTKLEDSAMYFCASSVSSGLNTQYFGPGTRLTVL.

The rearrangement joins TRBV30 to TRBJ2-5; D is undetermined. Germline CDR1 reads GTSNPN; CDR2 reads SVGIG (reference sequence). V was pared by 4 bases and J by 5 bases, with 11 bases between. The CDR3 consists of 12 residues. In DNA, the CDR3 is TGTGCCTGGACGGGTCCATCGGAGACCCAGTACTTC. This gives the protein CAWTGPSETQYF.

This clone came up many times. V is TRBV2 and J is TRBJ1-3; D unresolved. The CDR3 runs to 15 residues. Trimming removed 4 bases at V and 4 bases at J, with 14 bases between. Germline-derived CDR1 and CDR2 are SNHLY and FYNNEI. CDR3 residues: CASSGGSREGNTIYF. Here the CDR3 DNA reads TGTGCCAGCAGTGGTGGCAGTCGGGAAGGAAACACCATATATTTT.

V is TRBV28 and J is TRBJ2-5; 8 nucleotides align to TRBD1. The CDR3 runs 14 residues. Germline trimming cut 8 bases from V and 5 bases from J; bases unmatched to any gene: 10. Germline V lookup: CDR1 MDHEN, CDR2 SYDVKM. The CDR3 reads CASRPGGSGETQYF. The CDR3 DNA is TGTGCCAGCCGCCCAGGGGGCTCCGGGGAGACCCAGTACTTC. Full variable domain (rest looked up from reference TRBV28 and TRBJ2-5): DVKVTQSSRYLVKRTGEKVFLECVQDMDHENMFWYRQDPGLGLRLIYFSYDVKMKEKGDIPEGYSVSREKKERFSLILESASTNQTSMYLCASRPGGSGETQYFGPGTRLLVL.

The V call is TRBV9, the J call TRBJ2-3; the D is unclear. This CDR3 region has 15 residues. The V gene's germline CDR1 is SGDLS and CDR2 YYNGEE. V dropped 0 bases and J dropped 3 bases, with 11 bases sitting between them. The CDR3 sequence is CASSVGPVKTDTQYF. The CDR3 region has the DNA TGTGCCAGCAGCGTAGGGCCGGTTAAGACAGATACGCAGTATTTT. The full variable domain, completed using reference TRBV9 and TRBJ2-3, is DSGVTQTPKHLITATGQRVTLRCSPRSGDLSVYWYQQSLDQGLQFLIQYYNGEERAKGNILERFSAQQFPDLHSELNLSSLELGDSALYFCASSVGPVKTDTQYFGPGTRLTVL.

The chain has TRBV7-6 and TRBJ2-7; the match to TRBD1 covers 7 bases. CDR3 size: 16 residues. With V trimmed by 2 bases and J by 3 bases, 10 bases remained unmatched. Germline lookup yields CDR1 SGHVS and CDR2 FNYEAQ. The chain's CDR3 is CASSLSLQGRDYEQYF. The CDR3 DNA is TGTGCCAGCAGCTTATCGCTACAGGGGCGCGACTACGAGCAGTACTTC.

The chain uses TRBV7-9 and TRBJ1-1; no clear D gene. The CDR3 runs 14 residues. V was cut by 5 bases and J by 3 bases, with 13 bases left in between. Germline V lookup: CDR1 SEHNR, CDR2 FQNEAQ (reference sequence). CDR3 nucleotides: TGTGCCAGCAGCCTTCAGAGTAGGGACACTGAAGCTTTCTTT. This encodes CASSLQSRDTEAFF.

The V gene is TRBV4-1, the J gene TRBJ2-7; 13 bases align to TRBD2. The V gene's germline CDR1 is MGHRA and CDR2 YSYEKL. This CDR3 region has 18 residues. With V trimmed by 6 bases and J by 0 bases, 11 bases remained unmatched. Written as DNA, the CDR3 is TGCGCCAGCAGACAACTGGGACTAGCGGGACATTCCTCCTACGAGCAGTACTTC. It codes for CASRQLGLAGHSSYEQYF.

This rearrangement joins TRBV20-1 to TRBJ1-1; no clear D gene. Germline V gene sequence: CDR1 DFQATT, CDR2 SNEGSKA (reference sequence). CDR3 length: 11 amino acids. The DNA of the CDR3 is TGCTCATGTGATCTGAACACTGAAGCTTTCTTT. Amino acids: CSCDLNTEAFF.

The V gene is TRBV18, the J gene TRBJ2-1; perhaps TRBD1 as D (6 bases). The germline V and J ends were trimmed by 3 bases and 5 bases, with 14 bases remaining between them. Germline V gives CDR1 KGHSH, CDR2 LQKENI. The CDR3 sequence is 15 residues long. DNA for the CDR3: TGTGCCAGCTCACCTCCCAGGGGCCCCCACAATGAGCAGTTCTTC. Its protein is CASSPPRGPHNEQFF.

This clone was seen just once. This chain joins TRBV19 and TRBJ2-4; the D gene is possibly TRBD1 (5 bases). This CDR3 is 13 amino acids long. The germline gives CDR1 LNHDA, CDR2 SQIVND (reference sequence). V was shortened by 3 bases and J by 5 bases, with 8 bases between the two germline ends. The CDR3 bases are TGTGCCAGTAGTATCGACAGAGAAAACATTCAGTACTTC. Translated: CASSIDRENIQYF.

In nucleotides, the CDR3 is TGTGCCAGCAGTACCTTCGGGGGTAGCAATCAGCCCCAGCATTTT. Translated, it gives CASSTFGGSNQPQHF. V usage is TRBV28 and J usage is TRBJ1-5; D may be TRBD1 (5 bases). V shed 5 bases and J shed 0 bases, with 11 bases lying between them. Germline V CDR1 and CDR2: MDHEN, SYDVKM. The length of the CDR3 is 15 residues.

This rearrangement joins TRBV6-1 to TRBJ2-3; 13 nucleotides match TRBD2. The CDR3 spans 14 residues. J gave up 4 bases and V 6 bases, and 1 base lay outside the gene matches. Germline CDR1 is MNHNS and CDR2 is SASEGT. CDR3 nucleotides: TGTGCCAGCAGACTAGCGGGAGGGTCAGATACGCAGTATTTT. Its translation: CASRLAGGSDTQYF.

The chain carries TRBV10-1 and TRBJ1-1; D possibly corresponds to TRBD1 (6 bases). Trimming left V 5 bases short and J 6 bases short, with 16 bases between. CDR3 size: 14 residues. In germline, CDR1 is WNHNN, CDR2 SYGVQD (reference sequence). The CDR3 coding sequence is TGCGCCAGCAGTCCGACAGGTGGGGGGGCTGAAGCTTTCTTT. Amino acid sequence: CASSPTGGGAEAFF.

The V and J genes are TRBV2 and TRBJ2-5, with TRBD1 matching 8 bases. The CDR3 is 13 amino acids. CDR1 is SNHLY and CDR2 is FYNNEI in the germline V gene. J gave up 2 bases and V 8 bases, and 4 bases lay outside the gene matches. Here the CDR3 reads CASGTGFQETQYF. DNA of the CDR3: TGTGCCAGCGGGACAGGTTTTCAAGAGACCCAGTACTTC.

The chain has TRBV7-9 and TRBJ2-2; D possibly corresponds to TRBD1 (5 bases). Trimming took 5 bases from V and 0 from J, leaving 10 bases between them. Germline CDR1 is SEHNR and CDR2 is FQNEAQ (reference sequence). The CDR3 extends over 15 amino acids. The CDR3 nucleotides read TGTGCCAGCAGCCCCGACAGCCCGAACACCGGGGAGCTGTTTTTT. It encodes CASSPDSPNTGELFF.

As to this clone: Other DNA variants within this sample encode the same CDR3. The J gene is TRBJ2-1, the V gene TRBV18, with D possibly being TRBD1 (5 bases). The ends were cut back, 3 bases at V and 10 bases at J, with 10 bases in the middle. CDR1 is KGHSH, CDR2 LQKENI, per germline. The CDR3 has 12 amino acids. The CDR3 here is CASSPDSREQFF. The CDR3 DNA follows: TGTGCCAGCTCACCCGACAGTAGGGAGCAGTTCTTC.

The chain carries TRBV27 and TRBJ2-2, with TRBD2 matching 14 bases. Germline trimming cut 5 bases from V and 5 bases from J; bases unmatched to any gene: 10. Germline V gene lookup returns CDR1 MNHEY and CDR2 SMNVEV (reference sequence). The CDR3 covers 18 residues. For the CDR3, the DNA is TGTGCCAGCAGTACTAGGACTAGCGGGAGGTTCGTAACCGGGGAGCTGTTTTTT. Translated: CASSTRTSGRFVTGELFF.

The chain links TRBV18 to TRBJ1-3, with 12 bases identical to TRBD1. After removal of 8 bases from V and 4 bases from J, the junction contained 3 bases not matched to a gene. CDR1 is KGHSH and CDR2 is LQKENI in the germline V gene. This CDR3 is built from 14 residues. In nucleotides, the CDR3 is TGTGCCAGCGCCGGGACAGGGGGCGGAAACACCATATATTTT. Protein sequence: CASAGTGGGNTIYF.

The rearrangement uses TRBV7-2 and TRBJ2-7, with TRBD2 identical over 9 bases. V shed 3 bases and J 1 base; nucleotides not matched to a gene: 10. Germline CDR1 SGHTA, CDR2 FQGNSA. The CDR3 is 17 residues long. The CDR3, as DNA: TGTGCCAGCAGCTTTCTTGTCTTAGCGGGGGTATCCTACGAGCAGTACTTC. This sequence encodes CASSFLVLAGVSYEQYF.

This clone was seen at least ten times. This sequence joins TRBV6-1 and TRBJ1-2, with 9 bases matching TRBD1. The J segment lost 4 bases and the V segment lost 0 bases, leaving 9 bases of the junction unmatched. In germline, CDR1 is MNHNS, CDR2 SASEGT. The CDR3 covers 17 residues. CDR3 bases: TGTGCCAGCAGTGAAGCTCGGGGGACAGGGTCGGGCTATGGCTACACCTTC. It codes for CASSEARGTGSGYGYTF.

For this clone: Other nucleotide sequences from this sample produce the same CDR3. The chain couples TRBV11-2 to TRBJ1-2; no clear D. The CDR3 sequence is 12 residues long. Trimming pared 0 bases from V and 7 bases from J, leaving 6 bases between. The V gene's germline CDR1 is SGHAT and CDR2 FQNNGV. The DNA of the CDR3 is TGTGCCAGCAGCTTAGATATAGGTGGCTACACCTTC. Translated, it gives CASSLDIGGYTF.

The chain couples TRBV4-2 to TRBJ2-1, with 8 bases matching TRBD1. Germline CDR1 reads LGHNA; CDR2 reads YNFKEQ. CDR3 length equals 16 residues. After removal of 0 bases from V and 7 bases from J, the junction contained 8 bases not matched to a gene. CDR3 coding DNA: TGTGCCAGCAGCCAAGAATTTGGACAGGGAGGTAATGAGCAGTTCTTC. It is translated as CASSQEFGQGGNEQFF.

This clone has just one count. The chain links TRBV7-9 to TRBJ1-2, with 7 bases identical to TRBD1. J lost 8 bases, V lost 5 bases, and 8 bases had no gene match. Germline V lookup: CDR1 SEHNR, CDR2 FQNEAQ (reference sequence). The CDR3 runs 13 residues. CDR3 sequence: CASSPTGEGGYTF. CDR3 DNA: TGTGCCAGCAGCCCAACAGGGGAAGGAGGCTACACCTTC.

The chain links TRBV21-1 to TRBJ1-1. TRBV21-1 is classified as a pseudogene. The CDR3 has 22 amino acids. In DNA, the CDR3 is TGTGCCAGCAGCAAATGTCCTTCCGGGACGTTCAGGGTACGGGGCTCGAACACTGAAGCTTTCTTT. Its protein is CASSKCPSGTFRVRGSNTEAFF.

The rearrangement uses TRBV5-1 and TRBJ2-3; the D gene could be TRBD1 or TRBD2 (6 bases each). Trimming pared 1 base from V and 2 bases from J, leaving 17 bases between. Germline-derived CDR1 and CDR2 are SGHRS and YFSETQ. This CDR3 region has 17 residues. The CDR3 region is CASSLRGDQLNTDTQYF. DNA of the CDR3: TGCGCCAGCAGCTTGAGGGGGGACCAACTGAACACAGATACGCAGTATTTT.